The 21 T cell receptor beta chains presented below share a single source sample, sequenced in a study of blood T cells in healthy people across ages (dated by TCRdb to about 2015). Libraries were prepared through 5' RACE. The sequencing machine was an Illumina HiSeq 2500. A second PCR of roughly 7 to 11 cycles was performed with a sample-barcoded 5' primer and a J-beta primer mix. The raw public data were reprocessed by TCRdb itself: fastp quality trimming at Q25, MiXCR clonotype calling, in-frame beta chains only. One record per CDR3 amino acid sequence lists the most common genes and DNA. The sample table holds about 1.1 million distinct CDR3 sequences, of which more than 30% were seen once. The ten largest clones take up around 12% of the sample. The sample was blood. The receptors shown here come from a man aged 18 to 30 in good health.

The chain links TRBV5-5 to TRBJ1-1; D may be TRBD1 (6 bases). V was clipped by 3 bases and J by 4 bases, with 13 bases between them. Germline CDR1 and CDR2: SGHKS and YYEKEE (reference sequence). This CDR3 is 14 amino acids long. The chain's CDR3 is CASSWSRGGTEAFF. CDR3 in DNA: TGTGCCAGCAGCTGGTCTAGGGGGGGCACTGAAGCTTTCTTT.

The rearrangement links TRBV7-9 to TRBJ2-3; D is possibly TRBD1 (6 bases). This CDR3 is 14 amino acids long. Germline CDR1 reads SEHNR; CDR2 reads FQNEAQ (reference sequence). Deletions cut 6 bases from V and 0 bases from J, with 10 bases between. CDR3 loop: CASRDSSSTDTQYF. The CDR3 nucleotides read TGTGCCAGCAGGGACAGTTCTAGCACAGATACGCAGTATTTT.

This clonotype was counted between two and nine times. V and J are TRBV29-1 and TRBJ2-1; no clear D gene. CDR3 length equals 16 residues. CDR1 SQVTM and CDR2 ANQGSEA come from the germline V gene. With 0 bases removed from V and 2 bases from J, the gap between germline ends came to 14 bases. CDR3 sequence: CSVEDSTLAPYNEQFF. CDR3 nucleotides: TGCAGCGTTGAAGATAGTACGTTGGCTCCCTACAATGAGCAGTTCTTC.

This clonotype was counted only a few times. The V gene is TRBV4-3, the J gene TRBJ2-3; tentatively, D is TRBD2 (7 bases). V lost 0 bases and J lost 2, with 12 bases in between. CDR3 length equals 16 residues. From germline, CDR1 is LGHNA and CDR2 YSLEER. The CDR3 sequence: CASSQERGGNTDTQYF. CDR3 DNA: TGCGCCAGCAGCCAAGAAAGGGGGGGTAACACAGATACGCAGTATTTT.

This clonotype was observed once. CDR3 in DNA: TGCAGTGCTACCATGACAGGATCCCAGACCCAGTACTTC. Translated, it gives CSATMTGSQTQYF. This chain joins TRBV20-1 and TRBJ2-5; the D gene is possibly TRBD1 (6 bases). The CDR3 length is 13 residues. V dropped 4 bases and J dropped 6 bases, with 15 bases sitting between them. CDR1 and CDR2 from the germline V gene are DFQATT and SNEGSKA (reference sequence).

As to this clonotype: A much larger clonotype is one base distant, so this may be a read error. The chain has TRBV29-1 and TRBJ2-7, with D possibly called TRBD1 or TRBD2 (5 bases each). In germline, CDR1 is SQVTM, CDR2 ANQGSEA. This CDR3 contains 11 residues. The CDR3 sequence is CSVLTDYGQYF. CDR3 coding DNA: TGCAGCGTCTTGACAGACTACGGGCAGTACTTC.

The chain uses TRBV24-1 and TRBJ2-1, with 7 nucleotides matching TRBD2. V lost 9 bases to trimming and J lost 11 bases; unmatched junction nucleotides: 12. Per germline, CDR1 KGHDR and CDR2 SFDVKD. The CDR3 length is 13 residues. The CDR3 bases are TGTGCCACCTCGACGGGGGGTCTCCCGCAGCAGTTCTTC. Translating gives CATSTGGLPQQFF.

The V and J genes are TRBV3-1 and TRBJ2-3, with D possibly TRBD2 on 5 matching bases. CDR3 length equals 12 residues. With 7 bases removed from V and 2 bases from J, the gap between germline ends came to 7 bases. Per the germline V gene, CDR1 is LGHDT and CDR2 is YNNKEL (reference sequence). The CDR3 sequence: CASTRDTDTQYF. The DNA of the CDR3 is TGTGCCAGCACCCGGGACACAGATACGCAGTATTTT.

The chain couples TRBV4-2 to TRBJ2-1; 11 bases are a match to TRBD2. The ends lost 0 bases at V and 3 bases at J; junction bases unmatched: 4. Germline-derived CDR1 and CDR2 are LGHNA and YNFKEQ. This CDR3 is 17 amino acids long. The CDR3 bases are TGTGCCAGCAGCCAAGATGTAGCGGGGGGGCTCTACAATGAGCAGTTCTTC. Encoded protein: CASSQDVAGGLYNEQFF.

This clonotype came up a few times. The V and J genes are TRBV20-1 and TRBJ1-1; possible D gene TRBD1, 5 bases. The CDR3 totals 12 residues. The V gene's germline CDR1 is DFQATT and CDR2 SNEGSKA (reference sequence). The V and J ends lost 7 bases and 6 bases respectively, with 15 bases between them. CDR3 DNA sequence: TGCAGTGGCAGGGCCCCCCTCGCTGAAGCTTTCTTT. This encodes CSGRAPLAEAFF.

Regarding this clonotype: A read error may be the cause here, since a much bigger clone is one base away. This chain connects TRBV12-3 or TRBV12-4 to TRBJ2-4; TRBD2 is a possible D gene (5 bases). The better agreement between TRBJ2-5 and the DNA end casts doubt on the J call. The CDR3 spans 13 residues. CDR3 sequence: CASSLKPGETQYF. Written as DNA, the CDR3 is TGTGCCAGCAGTTTGAAGCCGGGGGAGACCCAGTACTTC.

This clonotype occurred a few times. The V gene is TRBV10-3, the J gene TRBJ1-5, with 7 bases matching TRBD1. The CDR3 sequence is 18 residues long. V was clipped by 0 bases and J by 6 bases; unmatched bases: 14. Germline V gene lookup returns CDR1 ENHRY and CDR2 SYGVKD. CDR3 region: CAISESPSTGRPGQPQHF. CDR3 coding DNA: TGTGCCATCAGTGAGTCTCCTTCGACAGGGAGGCCTGGTCAGCCCCAGCATTTT.

J is TRBJ2-6 and V is TRBV10-3; unclear D gene. Trimming left V 3 bases short and J 0 bases short, with 3 bases between. This CDR3 contains 14 residues. The germline gives CDR1 ENHRY, CDR2 SYGVKD. This CDR3 is CAISELSGANVLTF. The CDR3 region has the DNA TGTGCCATCAGTGAACTCTCTGGGGCCAACGTCCTGACTTTC.

The rearrangement joins TRBV4-1 to TRBJ2-3, with 8 bases fitting TRBD1. J lost 2 bases, V lost 2 bases, and 12 bases had no gene match. The CDR3 spans 18 residues. Germline loops: CDR1 MGHRA, CDR2 YSYEKL. CDR3 sequence (DNA): TGCGCCAGCAGCCAACCCATCAAGGACAGGGAAGTCACAGATACGCAGTATTTT. It is translated as CASSQPIKDREVTDTQYF.

This clonotype came up a few times. The V gene is TRBV27, the J gene TRBJ1-2; 8 nucleotides match TRBD1. CDR3 length equals 13 residues. Germline loops: CDR1 MNHEY, CDR2 SMNVEV (reference sequence). V was clipped by 6 bases and J by 8 bases; unmatched bases: 8. The DNA for the CDR3 is TGTGCCAGCAGCCCGGGACAGGCACTGGGCTACACCTTC. Its protein is CASSPGQALGYTF.

The table lists this clonotype with a few counts. The rearrangement links TRBV7-9 to TRBJ1-1, with 7 bases aligning to TRBD1. J lost 5 bases, V lost 7 bases, and 16 bases had no gene match. Per germline, CDR1 SEHNR and CDR2 FQNEAQ (reference sequence). There are 16 residues in the CDR3. The CDR3 here is CASTNPAEGAGTEAFF. DNA of the CDR3: TGTGCCAGCACCAACCCCGCAGAGGGGGCGGGGACTGAAGCTTTCTTT.

The genes are TRBV25-1 and TRBJ1-1; weak D call: TRBD1 (5 bases). V lost 2 bases to trimming and J lost 3 bases, with 13 bases between them. This CDR3 contains 15 residues. Germline lookup yields CDR1 MGHDK and CDR2 SYGVNS. CDR3 nucleotide sequence: TGTGCCAGCAGTGAACCTGGGGCAGGTGACACTGAAGCTTTCTTT. It encodes CASSEPGAGDTEAFF.

This clonotype appeared a few times. The chain recombines TRBV10-3 with TRBJ2-1; D gene unclear. V lost 7 bases, J lost 0 bases, and 13 bases lay in between. Germline V lookup: CDR1 ENHRY, CDR2 SYGVKD. The CDR3 length is 15 residues. In nucleotides, the CDR3 is TGTGCCATCAACGGACCGCCACCCTCCTACAATGAGCAGTTCTTC. Translation gives CAINGPPPSYNEQFF.

This chain uses TRBV20-1 with TRBJ1-2; TRBD1 matches 7 bases. CDR3 length: 15 amino acids. Germline V gene data show CDR1 as DFQATT and CDR2 as SNEGSKA (reference sequence). With V trimmed by 0 bases and J by 7 bases, 11 bases remained unmatched. The DNA of the CDR3 is TGCAGTGCTAGAGATAAAAGGACAGGAGGAGTTGGCTACACCTTC. Protein sequence: CSARDKRTGGVGYTF.

In regard to this clonotype: Mismatch with germline at one junction end may stem from a read error. The chain is built from TRBV12-3 or TRBV12-4 and TRBJ1-2; TRBD1 might be the D (5 bases). The CDR3 has 14 residues. The CDR3 here is CVSSKGRTNYGYTF. The CDR3 nucleotides are TGTGTCAGCAGTAAGGGGAGGACTAACTATGGCTACACCTTC.

The gene calls are TRBV20-1 and TRBJ1-5, with no clear D. The CDR3 totals 13 residues. Germline CDR1 reads DFQATT; CDR2 reads SNEGSKA (reference sequence). Between the trimmed V and J ends, which lost 1 base and 4 bases, there was a span of 8 bases. The CDR3 reads CSARASRNQPQHF. CDR3 in DNA: TGCAGTGCTAGAGCTTCGCGGAATCAGCCCCAGCATTTT.